Listed here are 8 T cell receptor beta chains from one sample, sequenced in a study of cytomegalovirus exposure and HLA in healthy donors. The PCR made use of 60 Vbeta and 13 Jbeta primers. Measured with immunoSEQ multiplex PCR; TCRdb has only the in-frame clones, and not every one. The sample has more than 45,000 clones, roughly 80% seen once. Sequenced sample: PBMCs. Source of these receptors: a man aged 25-40 years in good health and CMV-seronegative.

The J gene is TRBJ2-6, the V gene TRBV4-1; possibly TRBD2 for D (6 bases). V lost 0 bases, J lost 0 bases, and 9 bases lay in between. Germline V gives CDR1 MGHRA, CDR2 YSYEKL. The CDR3 is made up of 17 amino acids. CDR3 loop: CASSQDGGSSGANVLTF. CDR3 coding DNA: TGCGCCAGCAGCCAAGATGGGGGGAGCTCTGGGGCCAACGTCCTGACTTTC.

J is TRBJ2-5 and V is TRBV18; D ambiguous. V was pared by 4 bases and J by 2 bases, with 5 bases between. CDR3 length: 12 residues. Per the germline V gene, CDR1 is KGHSH and CDR2 is LQKENI. CDR3 residues: CASSRDQETQYF. The CDR3 DNA sequence: TGTGCCAGCTCACGAGATCAAGAGACCCAGTACTTC.

With respect to this clone: One junction end disagrees with the germline gene, perhaps due to a read error. Other DNA sequences in this sample translate to the same CDR3. The J gene is TRBJ1-6, the V gene TRBV2; the match to TRBD1 covers 7 bases. Germline V gives CDR1 SNHLY, CDR2 FYNNEI. The CDR3 spans 17 residues. CDR3 in DNA: TGTGCCAGCAGTCACAGGGGTCAGAGCTCCTATAATTCCCCCCTCCACTTT. Its translation: CASSHRGQSSYNSPLHF. The full variable domain, rest sourced from reference TRBV2 and TRBJ1-6, is EPEVTQTPSHQVTQMGQEVILRCVPISNHLYFYWYRQILGQKVEFLVSFYNNEISEKSEIFDDQFSVERPDGSNFTLKIRSTKLEDSAMYFCASSHRGQSSYNSPLHFGNGTRLTVT.

This clone rates as large. This rearrangement joins TRBV5-6 to TRBJ1-1; D gene ambiguous. Germline assignment: CDR1 SGHDT and CDR2 YYEEEE. The CDR3 has 11 residues. Trimming took off 2 bases at V and 8 bases at J, with 7 bases between the two ends. The CDR3 is CASSFTEEAFF. CDR3 DNA sequence: TGTGCCAGCAGCTTTACGGAGGAAGCTTTCTTT. Combining the CDR3 with reference TRBV5-6 and TRBJ1-1 gives the whole variable domain DAGVTQSPTHLIKTRGQQVTLRCSPKSGHDTVSWYQQALGQGPQFIFQYYEEEERQRGNFPDRFSGHQFPNYSSELNVNALLLGDSALYLCASSFTEEAFFGQGTRLTVV.

CDR3 sequence: CASSHRDRGIFEQFF. The CDR3 DNA sequence: TGTGCCAGCAGCCACCGGGACAGGGGGATATTTGAGCAGTTCTTC. The chain carries TRBV11-2 and TRBJ2-1; 11 positions agree with TRBD1. Losses at the gene ends were 5 bases for V and 9 bases for J; bases not matched to a gene: 9. CDR1 and CDR2 from the germline V gene are SGHAT and FQNNGV. The CDR3 is 15 amino acids.

J is TRBJ2-7 and V is TRBV6-5; 8 nucleotides agree with TRBD1. The CDR3 has 14 residues. The V gene end was trimmed by 5 bases and the J gene end by 3 bases; junction bases not matched to a gene: 6. Germline CDR1 and CDR2: MNHEY and SVGAGI. The CDR3 region has the DNA TGTGCCAGCAGTCGGACAGGGTTGGACTACGAGCAGTACTTC. Translating gives CASSRTGLDYEQYF.

This chain links TRBV28 with TRBJ1-5, with D possibly TRBD1 on 6 matching bases. Germline CDR1 reads MDHEN; CDR2 reads SYDVKM. The CDR3 spans 14 residues. With 8 bases removed from V and 2 bases from J, the gap between germline ends came to 13 bases. DNA for the CDR3: TGTGCCAGCGGACAGATCGGTCGCAATCAGCCCCAGCATTTT. Amino acid sequence: CASGQIGRNQPQHF.

The CDR3 loop is CASSFEHGDYGYTF. CDR3 DNA sequence: TGCGCCAGCAGCTTTGAGCACGGAGACTATGGCTACACCTTC. The rearrangement uses TRBV5-1 and TRBJ1-2; no firm D call. Trimming cost V 2 bases and J 3 bases, with 11 bases left between them. Germline V lookup: CDR1 SGHRS, CDR2 YFSETQ. CDR3 size: 14 residues.